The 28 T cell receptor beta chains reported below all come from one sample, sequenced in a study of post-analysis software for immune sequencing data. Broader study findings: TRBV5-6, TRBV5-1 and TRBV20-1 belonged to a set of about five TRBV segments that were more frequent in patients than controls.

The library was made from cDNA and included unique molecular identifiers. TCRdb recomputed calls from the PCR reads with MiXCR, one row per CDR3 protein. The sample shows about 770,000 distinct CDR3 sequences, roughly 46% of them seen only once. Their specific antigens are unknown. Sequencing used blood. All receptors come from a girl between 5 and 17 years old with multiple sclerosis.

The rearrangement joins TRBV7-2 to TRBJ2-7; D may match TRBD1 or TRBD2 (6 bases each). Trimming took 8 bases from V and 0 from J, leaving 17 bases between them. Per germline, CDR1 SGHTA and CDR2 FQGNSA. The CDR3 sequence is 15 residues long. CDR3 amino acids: CASPSKGGPSYEQYF. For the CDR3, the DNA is TGTGCCAGCCCTTCCAAGGGGGGCCCCTCCTACGAGCAGTACTTC.

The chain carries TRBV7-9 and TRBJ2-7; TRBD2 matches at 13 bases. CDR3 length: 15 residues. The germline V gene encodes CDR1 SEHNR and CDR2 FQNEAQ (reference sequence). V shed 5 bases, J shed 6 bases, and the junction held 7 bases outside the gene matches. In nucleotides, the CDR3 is TGTGCCAGCAGCAACCCGGGACTAGCGGGACTCGAGCAGTACTTC. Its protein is CASSNPGLAGLEQYF.

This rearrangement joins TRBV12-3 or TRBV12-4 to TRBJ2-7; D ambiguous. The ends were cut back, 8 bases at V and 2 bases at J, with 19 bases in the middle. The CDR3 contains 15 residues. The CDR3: CASGRVRLGAYEQYF. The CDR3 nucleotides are TGTGCCAGCGGGCGTGTCAGATTGGGCGCCTACGAGCAGTACTTC.

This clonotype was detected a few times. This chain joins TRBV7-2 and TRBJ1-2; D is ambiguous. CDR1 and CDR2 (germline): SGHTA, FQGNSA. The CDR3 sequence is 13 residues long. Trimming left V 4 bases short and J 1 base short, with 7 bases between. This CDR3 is CASSSAFNYGYTF. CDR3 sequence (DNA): TGTGCCAGCAGCTCAGCTTTTAACTATGGCTACACCTTC.

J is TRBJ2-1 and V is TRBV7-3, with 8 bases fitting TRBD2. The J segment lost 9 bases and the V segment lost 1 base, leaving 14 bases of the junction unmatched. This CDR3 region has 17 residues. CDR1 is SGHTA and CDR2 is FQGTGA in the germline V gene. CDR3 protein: CASSLRSLGREDSEQFF. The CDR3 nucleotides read TGTGCCAGCAGCTTAAGGTCGTTAGGGCGGGAGGATTCTGAGCAGTTCTTC.

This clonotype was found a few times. CDR3 nucleotide sequence: TGTGCCAGCAGTACGGGGACTAGCGCCCTCGGGAATGAGCAGTTCTTC. Translation: CASSTGTSALGNEQFF. The rearrangement links TRBV6-2 or TRBV6-3 to TRBJ2-1; 10 nucleotides agree with TRBD2. The J segment lost 7 bases and the V segment lost 5 bases, leaving 11 bases of the junction unmatched. CDR1 and CDR2 from the germline V gene are MNHEY and SVGEGT. This CDR3 spans 16 amino acids.

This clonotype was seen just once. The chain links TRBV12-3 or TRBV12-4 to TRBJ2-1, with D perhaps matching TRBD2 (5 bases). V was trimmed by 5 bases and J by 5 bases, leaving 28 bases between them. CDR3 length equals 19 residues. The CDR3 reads CASSAPLGWRAVGDNEQFF. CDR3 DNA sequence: TGTGCCAGCAGTGCCCCGTTGGGCTGGCGGGCCGTGGGCGACAATGAGCAGTTCTTC.

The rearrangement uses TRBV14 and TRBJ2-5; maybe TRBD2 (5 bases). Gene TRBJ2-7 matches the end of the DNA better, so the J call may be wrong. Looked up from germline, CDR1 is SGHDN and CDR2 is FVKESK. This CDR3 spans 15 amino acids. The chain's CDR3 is CASSQERAGLYEQYF. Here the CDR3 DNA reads TGTGCCAGCAGCCAAGAAAGGGCAGGACTGTACGAGCAGTACTTC.

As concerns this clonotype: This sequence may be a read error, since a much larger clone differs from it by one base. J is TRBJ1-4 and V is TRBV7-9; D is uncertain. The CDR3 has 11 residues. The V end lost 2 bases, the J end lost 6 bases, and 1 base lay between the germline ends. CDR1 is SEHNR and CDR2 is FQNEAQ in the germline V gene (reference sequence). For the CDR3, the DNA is TGTGCCAGCAGCTTACATGAAAAACTGTTTTTT. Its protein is CASSLHEKLFF. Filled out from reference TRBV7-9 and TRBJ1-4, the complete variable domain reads DTGVSQNPRHKITKRGQNVTFRCDPISEHNRLYWYRQTLGQGPEFLTYFQNEAQLEKSRLLSDRFSAERPKGSFSTLEIQRTEQGDSAMYLCASSLHEKLFFGSGTQLSVL.

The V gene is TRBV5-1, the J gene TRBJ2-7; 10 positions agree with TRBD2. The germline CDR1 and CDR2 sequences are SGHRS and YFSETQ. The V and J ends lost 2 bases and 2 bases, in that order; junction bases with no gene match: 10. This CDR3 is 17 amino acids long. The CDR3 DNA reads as TGCGCCAGCAGCTTAACTAGCGGGACCGCCCTGACCTACGAGCAGTACTTC. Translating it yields CASSLTSGTALTYEQYF.

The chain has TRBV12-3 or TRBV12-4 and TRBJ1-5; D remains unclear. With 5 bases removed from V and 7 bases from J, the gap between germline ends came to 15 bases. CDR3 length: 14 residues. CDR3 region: CASSPRSQRQPQHF. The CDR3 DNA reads TGTGCCAGCAGTCCCCGGTCTCAGAGGCAGCCCCAGCATTTT.

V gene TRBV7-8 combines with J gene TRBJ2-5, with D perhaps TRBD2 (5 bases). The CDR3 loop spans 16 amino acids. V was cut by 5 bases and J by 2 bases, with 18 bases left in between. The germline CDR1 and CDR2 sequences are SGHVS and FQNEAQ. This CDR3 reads CASSPKGGQRQETQYF. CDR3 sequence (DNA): TGTGCCAGCAGCCCCAAGGGTGGGCAGCGGCAAGAGACCCAGTACTTC.

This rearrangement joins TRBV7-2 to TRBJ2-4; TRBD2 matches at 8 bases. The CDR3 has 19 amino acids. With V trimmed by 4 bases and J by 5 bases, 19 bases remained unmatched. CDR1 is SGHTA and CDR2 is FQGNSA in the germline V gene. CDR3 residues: CASSSPVGLVYQVENIQYF. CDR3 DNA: TGTGCCAGCAGCTCCCCTGTGGGACTAGTGTACCAAGTAGAAAACATTCAGTACTTC.

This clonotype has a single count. As DNA, the CDR3 is TGTGCCAGCAGCCGGACAGGATCCTTCTATGGCTACACCTTC. As protein: CASSRTGSFYGYTF. The chain links TRBV6-2 or TRBV6-3 to TRBJ1-2; TRBD1 agrees at 7 bases. J was trimmed by 4 bases and V by 6 bases; bases with no gene match: 8. CDR3 size: 14 residues. From germline, CDR1 is MNHEY and CDR2 SVGEGT.

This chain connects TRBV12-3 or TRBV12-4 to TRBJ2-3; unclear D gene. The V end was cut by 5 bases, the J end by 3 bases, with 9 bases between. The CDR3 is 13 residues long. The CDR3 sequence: CASSTRQTDTQYF. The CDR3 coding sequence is TGTGCCAGCAGTACAAGACAAACAGATACGCAGTATTTT.

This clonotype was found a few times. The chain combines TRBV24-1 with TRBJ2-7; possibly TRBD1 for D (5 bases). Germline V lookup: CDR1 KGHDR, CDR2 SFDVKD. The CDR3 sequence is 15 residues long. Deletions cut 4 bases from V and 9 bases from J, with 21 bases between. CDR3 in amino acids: CATSETNSGFVRQYF. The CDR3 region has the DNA TGTGCCACCAGTGAGACAAACTCAGGGTTTGTGCGGCAGTACTTC.

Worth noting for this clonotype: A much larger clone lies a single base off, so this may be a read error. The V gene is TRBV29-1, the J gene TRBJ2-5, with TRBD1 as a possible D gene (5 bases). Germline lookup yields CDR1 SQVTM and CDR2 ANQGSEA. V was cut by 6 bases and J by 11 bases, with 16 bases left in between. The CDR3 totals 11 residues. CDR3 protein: CSVAGYNEQYF. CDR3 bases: TGCAGCGTCGCAGGGTACAATGAGCAGTACTTC.

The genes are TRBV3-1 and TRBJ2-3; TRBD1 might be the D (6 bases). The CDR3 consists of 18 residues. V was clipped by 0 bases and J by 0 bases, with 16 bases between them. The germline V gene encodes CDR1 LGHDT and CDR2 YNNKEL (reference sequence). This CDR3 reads CASSQDKGVSTSTDTQYF. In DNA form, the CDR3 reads TGTGCCAGCAGCCAAGATAAGGGGGTTAGCACCAGCACAGATACGCAGTATTTT.

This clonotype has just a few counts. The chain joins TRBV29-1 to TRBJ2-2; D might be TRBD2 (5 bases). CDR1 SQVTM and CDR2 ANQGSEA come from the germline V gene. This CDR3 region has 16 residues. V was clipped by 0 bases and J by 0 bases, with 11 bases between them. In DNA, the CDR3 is TGCAGCGTTGAAGAGGACCGGGAACCGAACACCGGGGAGCTGTTTTTT. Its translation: CSVEEDREPNTGELFF.

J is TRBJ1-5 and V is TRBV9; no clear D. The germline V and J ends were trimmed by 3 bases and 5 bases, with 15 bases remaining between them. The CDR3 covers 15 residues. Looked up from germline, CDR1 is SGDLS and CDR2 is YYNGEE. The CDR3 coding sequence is TGTGCCAGCAGCGCCGCGACGGGATCCGATCAGCCCCAGCATTTT. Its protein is CASSAATGSDQPQHF.

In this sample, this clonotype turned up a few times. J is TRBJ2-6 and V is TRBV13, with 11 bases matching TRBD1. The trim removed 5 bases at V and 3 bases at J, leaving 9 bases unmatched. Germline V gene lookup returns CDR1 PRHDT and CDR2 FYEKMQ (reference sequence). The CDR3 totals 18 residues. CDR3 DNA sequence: TGTGCCAGCAGCCCTGGGACAGGGGGATTCGTTGGGGCCAACGTCCTGACTTTC. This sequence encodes CASSPGTGGFVGANVLTF. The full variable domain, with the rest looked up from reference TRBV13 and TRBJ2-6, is AAGVIQSPRHLIKEKRETATLKCYPIPRHDTVYWYQQGPGQDPQFLISFYEKMQSDKGSIPDRFSAQQFSDYHSELNMSSLELGDSALYFCASSPGTGGFVGANVLTFGAGSRLTVL.

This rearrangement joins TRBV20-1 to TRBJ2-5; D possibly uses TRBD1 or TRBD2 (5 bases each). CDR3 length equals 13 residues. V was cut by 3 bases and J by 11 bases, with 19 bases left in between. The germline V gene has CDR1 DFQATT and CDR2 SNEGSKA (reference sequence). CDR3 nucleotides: TGCAGTGCTAGCCAGACAGTGGGGTGGGAGCAGTACTTC. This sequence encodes CSASQTVGWEQYF.

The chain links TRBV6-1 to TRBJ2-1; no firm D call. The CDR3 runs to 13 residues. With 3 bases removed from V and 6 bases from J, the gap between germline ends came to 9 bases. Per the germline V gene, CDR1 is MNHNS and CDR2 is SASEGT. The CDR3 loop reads CASSDGQFNEQFF. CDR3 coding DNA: TGTGCCAGCAGTGACGGTCAGTTCAATGAGCAGTTCTTC.

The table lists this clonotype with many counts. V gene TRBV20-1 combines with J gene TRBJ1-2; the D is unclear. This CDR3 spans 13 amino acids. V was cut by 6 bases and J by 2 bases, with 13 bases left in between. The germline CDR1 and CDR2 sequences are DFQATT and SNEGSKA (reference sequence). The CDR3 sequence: CSAPRTANYGYTF. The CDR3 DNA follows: TGCAGTGCCCCTCGGACCGCAAACTATGGCTACACCTTC.

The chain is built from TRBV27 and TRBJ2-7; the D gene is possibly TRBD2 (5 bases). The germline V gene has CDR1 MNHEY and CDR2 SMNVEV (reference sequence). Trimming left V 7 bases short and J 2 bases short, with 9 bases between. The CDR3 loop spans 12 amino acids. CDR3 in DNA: TGTGCCAGCATGGGTAGCGCCTACGAGCAGTACTTC. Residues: CASMGSAYEQYF.

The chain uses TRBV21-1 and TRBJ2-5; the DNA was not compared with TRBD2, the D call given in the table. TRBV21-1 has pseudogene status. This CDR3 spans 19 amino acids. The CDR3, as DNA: TGTGCCAGCCGAGCAGAGGGGTCAGGACTAGCGGGAGTTGAAGAGACCCAGTACTTC. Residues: CASRAEGSGLAGVEETQYF.

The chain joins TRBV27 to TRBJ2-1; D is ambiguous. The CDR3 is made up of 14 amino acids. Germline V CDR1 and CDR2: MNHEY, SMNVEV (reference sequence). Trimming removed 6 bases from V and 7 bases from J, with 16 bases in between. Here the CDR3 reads CASSFGLVGNEQFF. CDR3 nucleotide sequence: TGTGCCAGCAGCTTTGGGCTAGTTGGGAATGAGCAGTTCTTC.

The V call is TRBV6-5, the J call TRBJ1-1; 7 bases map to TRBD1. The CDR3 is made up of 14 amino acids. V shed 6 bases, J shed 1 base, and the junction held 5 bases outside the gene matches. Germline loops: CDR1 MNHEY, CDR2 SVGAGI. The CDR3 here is CASRRTGWNTEAFF. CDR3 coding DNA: TGTGCCAGCAGGCGGACAGGCTGGAACACTGAAGCTTTCTTT.